A single sample gave rise to the 16 T cell receptor beta chains below, sequenced in a study of blood T cells in healthy people across ages. A sample-barcoded 5' primer and a J-beta primer mix were used in a second PCR of about 7 to 12 cycles. From the 5' RACE reads, TCRdb called clonotypes with MiXCR, one entry per CDR3 protein. The sample carries about 580,000 distinct CDR3 sequences, 47% recorded once. The material sequenced was blood. The receptors originated from an elderly man in good health.

The rearrangement joins TRBV5-8 to TRBJ2-4; D is perhaps TRBD1 (6 bases). Trimming cost V 4 bases and J 6 bases, with 14 bases left between them. Germline CDR1 is SGHTS and CDR2 is YDEGEE. This CDR3 has 14 residues. This CDR3 is CASSPGQKGNIQYF. The CDR3 DNA follows: TGTGCCAGCAGCCCGGGACAAAAGGGAAACATTCAGTACTTC.

V is TRBV20-1 and J is TRBJ1-4; D remains ambiguous. V lost 3 bases and J lost 4, with 24 bases in between. This CDR3 is built from 18 residues. The germline gives CDR1 DFQATT, CDR2 SNEGSKA (reference sequence). CDR3: CSASKSPRVFRVNEKLFF. The CDR3 coding sequence is TGCAGTGCTAGTAAATCCCCCCGAGTGTTTAGGGTTAATGAAAAACTGTTTTTT.

The J gene is TRBJ2-1, the V gene TRBV5-1; 10 nucleotides line up with TRBD1. The CDR3 runs 16 residues. Germline V gene lookup returns CDR1 SGHRS and CDR2 YFSETQ. V trimming: 4 bases; J trimming: 2 bases; junction bases outside the gene matches: 6. As DNA, the CDR3 is TGCGCCAGCAGCCGAGGGACAGGGGAACCCTACAATGAGCAGTTCTTC. It specifies CASSRGTGEPYNEQFF.

A few counts support this clonotype. V usage is TRBV5-1 and J usage is TRBJ2-1; 10 bases align to TRBD2. Germline CDR1 and CDR2: SGHRS and YFSETQ. V was clipped by 0 bases and J by 15 bases; unmatched bases: 15. The CDR3 runs 16 residues. The CDR3 loop is CASSLDGITSGTSVFF. DNA for the CDR3: TGCGCCAGCAGCTTGGATGGTATAACTAGCGGGACCAGTGTGTTCTTC.

J is TRBJ1-1 and V is TRBV5-1; the D is unclear. This CDR3 is built from 16 residues. The V end lost 0 bases, the J end lost 1 base, and 13 bases lay between the germline ends. Germline-derived CDR1 and CDR2 are SGHRS and YFSETQ. This CDR3 is CASSLGVGSQNTEAFF. Written as DNA, the CDR3 is TGCGCCAGCAGCTTGGGCGTAGGATCCCAGAACACTGAAGCTTTCTTT.

This clonotype was detected only a few times. The genes are TRBV14 and TRBJ2-1; D might be TRBD1 (6 bases). The CDR3 runs to 14 residues. Per the germline V gene, CDR1 is SGHDN and CDR2 is FVKESK. V was clipped by 1 base and J by 12 bases, with 16 bases between them. The DNA for the CDR3 is TGTGCCAGCAGCCAAGTTAGGGATGGGGGCGCGCAGTTCTTC. This translates into CASSQVRDGGAQFF.

Of note for this clonotype: Germline is not matched at one junction end, which may reflect a read error. CDR3 in amino acids: CASSHLEASPPHF. Here the CDR3 DNA reads TGTGCCAGCAGTCACCTCGAGGCGTCACCCCCCCACTTT. The rearrangement links TRBV6-5 to TRBJ1-6; D is unclear. The CDR3 totals 13 residues. Per the germline V gene, CDR1 is MNHEY and CDR2 is SVGAGI.

The V call is TRBV20-1, the J call TRBJ2-1, with 8 positions matching TRBD2. Germline V lookup: CDR1 DFQATT, CDR2 SNEGSKA (reference sequence). Trimming at V came to 0 bases and at J to 4 bases, leaving 5 bases not matched to a gene. This CDR3 contains 15 residues. CDR3 amino acids: CSARDSTSEYNEQFF. The CDR3 DNA reads as TGCAGTGCTAGAGATTCGACTAGCGAGTACAATGAGCAGTTCTTC.

The gene calls are TRBV5-1 and TRBJ2-3; D is perhaps TRBD1 or TRBD2 (5 bases each). This CDR3 spans 18 amino acids. In germline, CDR1 is SGHRS, CDR2 YFSETQ. V dropped 0 bases and J dropped 0 bases, with 17 bases sitting between them. For the CDR3, the DNA is TGCGCCAGCAGCTTGGTTGCGGCCGGGGCAGCCAGCACAGATACGCAGTATTTT. Translated, it gives CASSLVAAGAASTDTQYF.

In this sample, this clonotype turned up a few times. The rearrangement joins TRBV6-2 or TRBV6-3 to TRBJ2-6; D call uncertain. CDR1 is MNHEY, CDR2 SVGEGT, per germline. CDR3 length: 16 amino acids. V shed 6 bases and J shed 2 bases, with 14 bases lying between them. The CDR3: CASRLYGVAGANVLTF. The DNA of the CDR3 is TGTGCCAGCAGACTCTATGGGGTAGCTGGGGCCAACGTCCTGACTTTC.

The sample holds one count of this clonotype. In nucleotides, the CDR3 is TGTGCCAGCAGTTACGGACGGAGACAAAGCTCCTACGAGCAGTACTTC. Protein sequence: CASSYGRRQSSYEQYF. The J gene is TRBJ2-7, the V gene TRBV6-2 or TRBV6-3; D unresolved. The CDR3 is 16 amino acids. Trimming took off 2 bases at V and 0 bases at J, with 14 bases between the two ends. CDR1 MNHEY and CDR2 SVGEGT come from the germline V gene.

The V gene is TRBV29-1, the J gene TRBJ1-1, with a possible D match to TRBD1 (6 bases). Per germline, CDR1 SQVTM and CDR2 ANQGSEA. The CDR3 is 11 amino acids. The ends were cut back, 6 bases at V and 6 bases at J, with 11 bases in the middle. The CDR3 loop reads CSVGQMAEAFF. The DNA of the CDR3 is TGCAGCGTCGGACAGATGGCTGAAGCTTTCTTT.

J is TRBJ1-4 and V is TRBV7-2, with D perhaps TRBD1 (6 bases). This CDR3 region has 13 residues. Trimming removed 8 bases at V and 8 bases at J, with 15 bases between. Per the germline V gene, CDR1 is SGHTA and CDR2 is FQGNSA. The CDR3 nucleotides read TGTGCCAGCTCGATTGGGGGCCGAGAAAAACTGTTTTTT. It encodes CASSIGGREKLFF. Supplemented by reference TRBV7-2 and TRBJ1-4, the full variable domain reads GAGVSQSPSNKVTEKGKDVELRCDPISGHTALYWYRQSLGQGLEFLIYFQGNSAPDKSGLPSDRFSAERTGGSVSTLTIQRTQQEDSAVYLCASSIGGREKLFFGSGTQLSVL.

This clonotype has a count of ten or more. V gene TRBV7-9 combines with J gene TRBJ1-4, with D perhaps matching TRBD1 (5 bases). Germline assignment: CDR1 SEHNR and CDR2 FQNEAQ (reference sequence). The CDR3 totals 15 residues. Trimming pared 4 bases from V and 5 bases from J, leaving 14 bases between. The CDR3 bases are TGTGCCAGCAGCTCTATTGCGGGGCCCAATGAAAAACTGTTTTTT. It translates to CASSSIAGPNEKLFF.

This sequence joins TRBV5-1 and TRBJ2-7; possible D gene TRBD2, 7 bases. With the DNA end fitting TRBJ2-5 better, the J assignment may be wrong. The CDR3 totals 16 residues. Germline CDR1 and CDR2: SGHRS and YFSETQ. The CDR3: CASSKTGGLTYETQYF. The CDR3 nucleotides read TGCGCCAGCAGCAAAACGGGGGGCCTTACGTATGAGACCCAGTACTTC.

This rearrangement joins TRBV2 to TRBJ2-7; D gene unclear. V was shortened by 8 bases and J by 5 bases, with 16 bases between the two germline ends. The germline V gene encodes CDR1 SNHLY and CDR2 FYNNEI. The CDR3 runs 13 residues. Here the CDR3 DNA reads TGTGCCAGCTACAGACGGTCAGACCACGAGCAGTACTTC. Its translation is CASYRRSDHEQYF.